The sample holds a few counts of the clone carrying this TCR beta chain. Germline V lookup: CDR1 LNHDA, CDR2 SQIVND (reference sequence). The CDR3 is 15 amino acids. Trimming took 5 bases from V and 4 from J, leaving 14 bases between them. This specimen comes from a study of beta chain features in type 1 diabetes. As every portion of the isolated RNA was reverse transcribed, the sequencing read expressed TCRB transcripts. Libraries were prepared by immunoSEQ multiplex PCR; TCRdb keeps only in-frame clonotypes and omits some of them. The profile shows roughly 380,000 clones, about 20% of them singletons.

Sequencing input: naive CD4+ T cells from blood. The receptor comes from a woman younger than 30 in good health. The V call is TRBV19, the J call TRBJ2-2, with a tentative D call TRBD1 (6 bases). The CDR3 sequence: CASSEGRGGTGELFF. DNA for the CDR3: TGTGCCAGTAGTGAGGGCCGAGGGGGCACCGGGGAGCTGTTTTTT.